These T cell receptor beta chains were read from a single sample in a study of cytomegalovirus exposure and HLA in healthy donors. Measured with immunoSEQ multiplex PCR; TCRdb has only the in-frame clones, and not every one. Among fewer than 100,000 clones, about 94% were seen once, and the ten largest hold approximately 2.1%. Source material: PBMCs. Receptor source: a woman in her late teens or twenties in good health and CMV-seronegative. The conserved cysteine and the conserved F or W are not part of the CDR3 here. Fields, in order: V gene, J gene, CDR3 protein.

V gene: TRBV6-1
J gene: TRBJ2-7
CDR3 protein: ASSELGFHEQY

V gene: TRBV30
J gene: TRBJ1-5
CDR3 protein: AWNTDSASNQPQH

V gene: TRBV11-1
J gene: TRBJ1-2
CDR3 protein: ASSLDRIYGYT

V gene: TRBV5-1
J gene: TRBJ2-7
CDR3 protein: ASSLGQEASEQY

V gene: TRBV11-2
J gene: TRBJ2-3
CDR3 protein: ASSPGQSTDTQY

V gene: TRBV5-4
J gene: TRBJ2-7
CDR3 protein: ASSTRTGFGVYEQY

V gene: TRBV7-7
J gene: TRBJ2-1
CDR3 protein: ASSASAGGHYNEQF

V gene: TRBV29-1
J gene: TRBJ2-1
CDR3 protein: SALGGDEQF

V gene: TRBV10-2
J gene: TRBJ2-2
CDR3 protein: ASSLNTGELF

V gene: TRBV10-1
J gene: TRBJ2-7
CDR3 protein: ASATPGLAGKYEQY

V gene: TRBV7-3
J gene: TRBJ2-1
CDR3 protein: ASSSGLAGGSHHEQF

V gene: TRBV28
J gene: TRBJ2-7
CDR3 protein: ASTDREGNEQY

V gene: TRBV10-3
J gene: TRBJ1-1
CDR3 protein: ATISGGSTEAF

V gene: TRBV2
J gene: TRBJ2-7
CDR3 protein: ASSEWEDGASYEQY

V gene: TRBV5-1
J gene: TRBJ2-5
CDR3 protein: ASSFTQETQY

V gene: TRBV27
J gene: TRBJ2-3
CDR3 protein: ASSPWTGGTDTQY

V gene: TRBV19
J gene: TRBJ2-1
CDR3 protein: ASSPTTGGTYNEQF

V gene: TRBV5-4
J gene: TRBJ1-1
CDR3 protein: ASSPRGQGTEAF

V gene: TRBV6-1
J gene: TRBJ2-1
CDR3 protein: ASGGRDSYNEQF

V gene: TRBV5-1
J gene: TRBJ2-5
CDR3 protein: ASSGGQLQETQY

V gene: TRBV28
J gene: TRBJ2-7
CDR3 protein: ASRPGDRDWEQY

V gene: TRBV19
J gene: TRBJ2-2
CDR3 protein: ASSIEDRSTGELF

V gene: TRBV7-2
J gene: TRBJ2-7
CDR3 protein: ASSYGTGAYEQY

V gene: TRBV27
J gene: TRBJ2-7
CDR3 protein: ASRSFTGKLTEQY

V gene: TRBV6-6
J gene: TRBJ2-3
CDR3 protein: ASRPEADTQY

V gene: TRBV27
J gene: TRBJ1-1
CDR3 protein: ASRSGRTEAF

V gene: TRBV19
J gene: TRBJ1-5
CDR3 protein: ASSKRGEDRMNQPQH

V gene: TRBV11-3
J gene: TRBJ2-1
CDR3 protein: ASSLVAGGRNEQF

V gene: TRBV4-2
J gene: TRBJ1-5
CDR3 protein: ASSQEGADNQPQH

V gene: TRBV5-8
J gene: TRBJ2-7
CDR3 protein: ASRGFRGGRGDRIHEQY

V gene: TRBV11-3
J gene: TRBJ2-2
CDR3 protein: ASSLAGNANTGELF

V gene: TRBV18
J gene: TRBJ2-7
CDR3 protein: ASSGDRADEQY

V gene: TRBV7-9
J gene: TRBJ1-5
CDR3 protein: ASSRQGDQPQH

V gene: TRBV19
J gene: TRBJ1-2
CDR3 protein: ASTQGDGYT

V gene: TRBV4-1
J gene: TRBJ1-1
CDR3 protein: ASSHLNTEAF

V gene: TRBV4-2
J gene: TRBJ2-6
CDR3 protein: ASSQLGQTPGANVLT

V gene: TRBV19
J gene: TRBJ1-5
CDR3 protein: ASSIRRSVIGDRGRRLRAPQH

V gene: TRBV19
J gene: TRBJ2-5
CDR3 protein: ASSMNREETQY